The next 6 T cell receptor beta chains were all read from a single sample in a study of blood T cells in healthy people across ages. The second PCR ran roughly 6 to 12 cycles with a sample-barcoded 5' primer and J-beta primers. Using its own MiXCR run on the 5' RACE reads, TCRdb lists one record per CDR3 protein. The repertoire includes 1.5 million to 2 million distinct CDR3 sequences, roughly 27% of them detected once, and approximately 7.7% sits in the top ten. Sequenced material: blood. Source of these receptors: a woman in her twenties or thirties in good health.

This clonotype was detected a few times. This chain joins TRBV12-3 or TRBV12-4 and TRBJ2-7; 9 bases map to TRBD1. The ends lost 8 bases at V and 4 bases at J; junction bases unmatched: 12. CDR3 length equals 15 residues. The CDR3 reads CASQSGRTGVYEQYF. CDR3 nucleotides: TGTGCCAGCCAATCTGGGAGGACAGGGGTTTACGAGCAGTACTTC.

About this clonotype itself: This may arise from a read error, as a much more abundant clone is one base away. The gene calls are TRBV10-2 and TRBJ2-5; D call uncertain. V was cut by 4 bases and J by 3 bases, with 12 bases left in between. Germline V gene data show CDR1 as WSHSY and CDR2 as SAAADI. CDR3 size: 14 residues. The DNA for the CDR3 is TGCGCCAGCAGTGGAAGGAATGGGGAAGAGACCCAGTACTTC. The encoded protein is CASSGRNGEETQYF.

The rearrangement links TRBV3-1 to TRBJ2-7; no definite D call. Deletions cut 8 bases from V and 5 bases from J, with 10 bases between. The CDR3 spans 11 residues. Germline V gene sequence: CDR1 LGHDT, CDR2 YNNKEL (reference sequence). CDR3 sequence reads: CASSQLHEQYF. The DNA of the CDR3 is TGTGCCAGCTCACAGTTGCACGAGCAGTACTTC.

This clonotype has a handful of counts. This chain's CDR3 is CASSFREARGTEAFF. The DNA of the CDR3 is TGTGCCAGCAGTTTTAGGGAGGCGCGCGGCACTGAAGCTTTCTTT. The chain couples TRBV12-3 or TRBV12-4 to TRBJ1-1; D gene ambiguous. This CDR3 is built from 15 residues. The germline V and J ends were trimmed by 3 bases and 4 bases, with 15 bases remaining between them.

This clonotype appeared a few times. In nucleotides, the CDR3 is TGTGCCAGCAGCTTCGCCGGGACTCCCGATACGCAGTATTTT. Its protein product is CASSFAGTPDTQYF. V and J are TRBV7-3 and TRBJ2-3; the D gene is possibly TRBD2 (6 bases). The CDR3 runs 14 residues. The germline V gene encodes CDR1 SGHTA and CDR2 FQGTGA. V was trimmed by 3 bases and J by 6 bases, leaving 13 bases between them.

V gene TRBV18 combines with J gene TRBJ2-5, with D uncertain. Per the germline V gene, CDR1 is KGHSH and CDR2 is LQKENI. The CDR3 extends over 15 amino acids. Trimming left V 2 bases short and J 11 bases short, with 21 bases between. Written as DNA, the CDR3 is TGTGCCAGCTCACCAGCCCCCGGATCAGGCAATGAGCAGTACTTC. The encoded protein is CASSPAPGSGNEQYF.